One T cell receptor beta chain is described in this entry. The antigen is unknown. Primers for the PCR totalled 60 Vbeta and 13 Jbeta. Sequencing used immunoSEQ multiplex PCR; TCRdb keeps in-frame clones, though not all of them. The data hold over 100,000 clones, with 79% observed a single time. This sample is drawn from a study of cytomegalovirus exposure and HLA in healthy donors. Per germline, CDR1 SNHLY and CDR2 FYNNEI. With 7 bases clipped from V and 9 bases from J, the junction kept 12 bases outside the gene matches. The CDR3 is made up of 16 amino acids. Study-wide results and limits: Follow-up analysis later connected one missense variant in DCLRE1C with trimming of TCR beta V- and J-genes. The authors assumed roughly uniform sequencing depth across donors for presence/absence analyses.

Specimen: PBMCs. The receptor comes from a woman younger than 30 in good health and CMV-seropositive. The V call is TRBV2, the J call TRBJ2-1; 13 nucleotides agree with TRBD2. CDR3 bases: TGTGCCAGCATCCCCATAGGGACTAGCGGGAAGGCTGAGCAGTTCTTC. Translating it yields CASIPIGTSGKAEQFF.